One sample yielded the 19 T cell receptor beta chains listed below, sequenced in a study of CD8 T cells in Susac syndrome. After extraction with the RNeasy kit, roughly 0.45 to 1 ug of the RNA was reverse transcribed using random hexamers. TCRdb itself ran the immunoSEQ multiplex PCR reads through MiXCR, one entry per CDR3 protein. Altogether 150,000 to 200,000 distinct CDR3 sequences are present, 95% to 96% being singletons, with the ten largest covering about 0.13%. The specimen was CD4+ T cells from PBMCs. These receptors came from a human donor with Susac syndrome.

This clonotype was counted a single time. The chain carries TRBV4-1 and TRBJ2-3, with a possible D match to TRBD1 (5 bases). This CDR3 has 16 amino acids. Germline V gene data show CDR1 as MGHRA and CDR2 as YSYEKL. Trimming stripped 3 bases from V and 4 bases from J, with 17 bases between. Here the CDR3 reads CASSHPRQGKADTQYF. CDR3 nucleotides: TGCGCCAGCAGCCACCCAAGGCAGGGTAAGGCAGATACGCAGTATTTT.

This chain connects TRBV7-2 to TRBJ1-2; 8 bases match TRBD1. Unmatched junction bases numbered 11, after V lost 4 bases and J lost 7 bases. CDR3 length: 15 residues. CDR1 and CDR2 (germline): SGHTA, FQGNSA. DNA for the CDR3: TGTGCCAGCAGCTCATCCAATAGACAGGGGTCTGGCTACACCTTC. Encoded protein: CASSSSNRQGSGYTF.

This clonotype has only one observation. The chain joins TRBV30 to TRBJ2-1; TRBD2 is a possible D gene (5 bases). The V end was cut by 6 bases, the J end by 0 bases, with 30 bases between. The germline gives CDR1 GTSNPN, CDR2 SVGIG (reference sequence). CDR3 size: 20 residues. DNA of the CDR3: TGTGCCTGCAGACAACAAAACGGGCGGCTAGCTCTGAGCTCCTACAATGAGCAGTTCTTC. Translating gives CACRQQNGRLALSSYNEQFF.

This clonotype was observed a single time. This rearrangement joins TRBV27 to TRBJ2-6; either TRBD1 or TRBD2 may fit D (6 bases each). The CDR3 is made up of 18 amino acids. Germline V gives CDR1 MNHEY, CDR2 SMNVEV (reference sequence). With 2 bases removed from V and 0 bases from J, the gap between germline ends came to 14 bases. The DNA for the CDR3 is TGTGCCAGCAGTTTAAGGGGGGCCAAGTACTCTGGGGCCAACGTCCTGACTTTC. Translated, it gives CASSLRGAKYSGANVLTF.

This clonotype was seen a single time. In DNA form, the CDR3 reads TGTGCCAGCAGTGAACTAGCGGGGACCGGGGAGCTGTTTTTT. Amino acid sequence: CASSELAGTGELFF. V and J are TRBV6-5 and TRBJ2-2; TRBD2 matches 10 bases. This CDR3 is built from 14 residues. In germline, CDR1 is MNHEY, CDR2 SVGAGI. After removal of 5 bases from V and 5 bases from J, the junction contained 2 bases not matched to a gene.

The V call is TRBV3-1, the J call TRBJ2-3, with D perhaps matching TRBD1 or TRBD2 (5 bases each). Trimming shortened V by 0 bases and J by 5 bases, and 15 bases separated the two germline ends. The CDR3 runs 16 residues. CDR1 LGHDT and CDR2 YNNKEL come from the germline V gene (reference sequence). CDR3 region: CASSQDQGTLEDTQYF. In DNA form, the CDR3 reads TGTGCCAGCAGCCAAGATCAAGGGACCCTCGAAGATACGCAGTATTTT.

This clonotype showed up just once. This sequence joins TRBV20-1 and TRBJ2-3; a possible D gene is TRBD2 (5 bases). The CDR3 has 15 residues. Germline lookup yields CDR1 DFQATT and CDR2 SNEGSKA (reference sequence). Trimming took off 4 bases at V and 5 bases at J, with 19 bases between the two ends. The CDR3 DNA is TGCAGTGCTACCCTCGGAAGAGGGAACGAAGATACGCAGTATTTT. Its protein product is CSATLGRGNEDTQYF.

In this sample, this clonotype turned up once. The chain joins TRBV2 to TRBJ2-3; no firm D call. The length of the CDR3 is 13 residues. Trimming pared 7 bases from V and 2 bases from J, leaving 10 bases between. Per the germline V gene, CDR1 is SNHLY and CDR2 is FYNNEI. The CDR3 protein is CASNQPFTDTQYF. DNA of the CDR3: TGTGCCAGCAATCAGCCCTTCACAGATACGCAGTATTTT.

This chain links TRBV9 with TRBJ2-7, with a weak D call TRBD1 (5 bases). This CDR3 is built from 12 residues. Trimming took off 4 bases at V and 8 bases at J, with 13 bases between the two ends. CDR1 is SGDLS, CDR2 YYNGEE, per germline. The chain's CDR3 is CASSPDTPKQYV. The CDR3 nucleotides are TGTGCCAGCAGCCCGGACACCCCAAAGCAGTACGTC.

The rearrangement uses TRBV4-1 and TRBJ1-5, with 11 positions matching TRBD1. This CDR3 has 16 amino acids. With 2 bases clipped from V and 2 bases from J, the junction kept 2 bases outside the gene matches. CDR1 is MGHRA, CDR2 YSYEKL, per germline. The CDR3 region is CASSQWTGGGNQPQHF. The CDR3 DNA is TGCGCCAGCAGCCAATGGACAGGGGGCGGCAATCAGCCCCAGCATTTT.

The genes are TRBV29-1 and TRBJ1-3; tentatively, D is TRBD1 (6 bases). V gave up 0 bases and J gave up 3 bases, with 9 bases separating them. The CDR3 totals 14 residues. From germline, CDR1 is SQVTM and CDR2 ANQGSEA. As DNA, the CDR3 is TGCAGCGTTGAAGAAGGGGGGATTGGAAACACCATATATTTT. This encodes CSVEEGGIGNTIYF.

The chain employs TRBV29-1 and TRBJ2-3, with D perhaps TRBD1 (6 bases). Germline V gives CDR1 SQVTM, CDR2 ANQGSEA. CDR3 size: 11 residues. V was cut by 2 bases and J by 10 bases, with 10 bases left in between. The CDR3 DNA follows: TGCAGCGTTGAACACAGGGAAGCGCAGTATTTT. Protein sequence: CSVEHREAQYF.

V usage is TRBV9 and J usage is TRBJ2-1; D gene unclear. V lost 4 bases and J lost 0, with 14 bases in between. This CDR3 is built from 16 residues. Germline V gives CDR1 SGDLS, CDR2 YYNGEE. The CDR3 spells CASSPRLANSYNEQFF. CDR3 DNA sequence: TGTGCCAGCAGCCCAAGACTCGCCAACTCCTACAATGAGCAGTTCTTC.

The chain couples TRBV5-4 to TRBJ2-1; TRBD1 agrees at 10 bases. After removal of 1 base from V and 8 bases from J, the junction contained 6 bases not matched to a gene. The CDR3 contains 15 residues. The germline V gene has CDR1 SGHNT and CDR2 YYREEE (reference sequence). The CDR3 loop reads CASSLPGTGVHEQFF. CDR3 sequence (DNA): TGTGCCAGCAGCTTGCCCGGGACAGGGGTGCATGAGCAGTTCTTC.

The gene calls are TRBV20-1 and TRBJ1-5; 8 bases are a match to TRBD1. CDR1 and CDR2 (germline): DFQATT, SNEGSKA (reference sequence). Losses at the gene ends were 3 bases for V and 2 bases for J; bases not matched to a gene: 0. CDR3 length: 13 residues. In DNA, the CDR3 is TGCAGTGCTAGGACAGGGGGCAATCAGCCCCAGCATTTT. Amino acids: CSARTGGNQPQHF.

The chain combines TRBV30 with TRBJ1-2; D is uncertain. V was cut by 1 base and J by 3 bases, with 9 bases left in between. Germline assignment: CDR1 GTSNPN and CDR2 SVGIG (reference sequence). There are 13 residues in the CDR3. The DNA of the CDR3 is TGTGCCTGGAGTGGGGTCCGGGACTATGGCTACACCTTC. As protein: CAWSGVRDYGYTF.

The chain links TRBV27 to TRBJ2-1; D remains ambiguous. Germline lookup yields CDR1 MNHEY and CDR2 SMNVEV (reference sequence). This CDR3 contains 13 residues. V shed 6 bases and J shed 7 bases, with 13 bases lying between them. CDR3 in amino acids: CASSQSVRNEQFF. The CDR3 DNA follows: TGTGCCAGCAGCCAATCCGTGAGGAATGAGCAGTTCTTC.

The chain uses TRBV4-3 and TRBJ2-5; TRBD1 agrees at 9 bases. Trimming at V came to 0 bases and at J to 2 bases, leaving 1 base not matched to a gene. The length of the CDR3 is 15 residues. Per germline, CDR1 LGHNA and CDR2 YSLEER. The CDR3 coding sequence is TGCGCCAGCAGCCAAGATGGACAGGGGCAAGAGACCCAGTACTTC. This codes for CASSQDGQGQETQYF.

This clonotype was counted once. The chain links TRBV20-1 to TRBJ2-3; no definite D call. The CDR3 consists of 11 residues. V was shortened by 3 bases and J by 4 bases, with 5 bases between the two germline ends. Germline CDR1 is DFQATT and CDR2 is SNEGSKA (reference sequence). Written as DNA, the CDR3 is TGCAGTGCTAGGTGGGCAGATACGCAGTATTTT. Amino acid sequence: CSARWADTQYF.